Below, one T cell receptor (beta chain) is given with its context. The data stem from a study of tumor and adjacent non-tumor tissue in lung cancer. Across the whole study: Patients were aged about 31 to 76, roughly nine men and roughly five women, stage I to III.

Trimming cost V 10 bases and J 1 base, with 10 bases left between them. The CDR3 has 12 residues. Germline V gives CDR1 WSHSY, CDR2 SAAADI. The template was RNA from unsorted bulk tissue. Three rounds of nested PCR, following a modified ARM-PCR protocol, produced the TCRbeta library. TCRdb independently ran MiXCR on the multiplex PCR reads; one entry per CDR3 protein. The top ten hold approximately 9.5% of the sample, which has around 79,000 distinct CDR3 sequences, around 77% seen once. This TCR was sampled from a woman in her forties with non-small cell lung cancer. The V call is TRBV10-2, the J call TRBJ1-1; D perhaps matches TRBD1 (5 bases). Material: lung tumor tissue. The CDR3 is CAKGRGNTEAFF. DNA of the CDR3: TGCGCCAAGGGGCGTGGGAACACTGAAGCTTTCTTT.